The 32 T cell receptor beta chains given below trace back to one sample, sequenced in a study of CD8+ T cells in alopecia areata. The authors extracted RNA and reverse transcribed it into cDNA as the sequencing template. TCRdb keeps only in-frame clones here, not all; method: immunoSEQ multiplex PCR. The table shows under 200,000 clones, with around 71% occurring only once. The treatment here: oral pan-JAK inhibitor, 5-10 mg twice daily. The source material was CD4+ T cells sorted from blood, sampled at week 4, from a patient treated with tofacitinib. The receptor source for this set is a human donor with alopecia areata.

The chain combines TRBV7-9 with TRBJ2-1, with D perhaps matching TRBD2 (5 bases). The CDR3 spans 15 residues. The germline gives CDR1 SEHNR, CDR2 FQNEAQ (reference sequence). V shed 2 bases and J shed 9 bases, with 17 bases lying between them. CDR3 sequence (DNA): TGTGCCAGCAGCTTACCCCGAGGGCTAGCCAGTGAGCAGTTCTTC. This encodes CASSLPRGLASEQFF.

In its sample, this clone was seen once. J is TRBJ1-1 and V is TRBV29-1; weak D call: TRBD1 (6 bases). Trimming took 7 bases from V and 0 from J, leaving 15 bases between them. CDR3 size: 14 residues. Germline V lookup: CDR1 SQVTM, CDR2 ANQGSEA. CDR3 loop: CSALEGVMNTEAFF. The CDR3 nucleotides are TGCAGCGCCCTGGAGGGGGTAATGAACACTGAAGCTTTCTTT.

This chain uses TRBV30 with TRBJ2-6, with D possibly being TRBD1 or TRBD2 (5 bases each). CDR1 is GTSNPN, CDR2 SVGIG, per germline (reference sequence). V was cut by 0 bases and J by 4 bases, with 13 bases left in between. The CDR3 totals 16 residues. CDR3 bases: TGTGCCTGGAGTGTACGGCAGGGAGTAGGGGCCAACGTCCTGACTTTC. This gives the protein CAWSVRQGVGANVLTF.

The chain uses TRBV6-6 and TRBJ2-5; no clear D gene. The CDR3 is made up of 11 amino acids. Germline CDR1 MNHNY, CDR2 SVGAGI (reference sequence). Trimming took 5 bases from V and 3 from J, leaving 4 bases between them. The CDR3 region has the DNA TGTGCCAGCAGTCCTAAAGAGACCCAGTACTTC. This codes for CASSPKETQYF.

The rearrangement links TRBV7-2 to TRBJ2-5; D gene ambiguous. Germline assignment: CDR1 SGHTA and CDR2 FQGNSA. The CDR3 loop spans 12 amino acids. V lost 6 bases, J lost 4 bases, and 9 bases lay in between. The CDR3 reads CASSRRGETQYF. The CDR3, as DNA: TGTGCCAGCAGTAGGAGAGGAGAGACCCAGTACTTC.

For the CDR3, the DNA is TGTGCCAGCAGCCAAGGAACAGATACGCAGTATTTT. It translates to CASSQGTDTQYF. This chain links TRBV6-6 with TRBJ2-3, with D unresolved. The germline gives CDR1 MNHNY, CDR2 SVGAGI (reference sequence). The CDR3 consists of 12 residues. Deletions cut 6 bases from V and 3 bases from J, with 7 bases between.

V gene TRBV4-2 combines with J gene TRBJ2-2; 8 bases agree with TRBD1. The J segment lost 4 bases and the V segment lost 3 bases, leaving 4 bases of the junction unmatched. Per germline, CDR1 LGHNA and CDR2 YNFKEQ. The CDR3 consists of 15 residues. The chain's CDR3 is CASSQDRVGTGELFF. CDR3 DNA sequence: TGTGCCAGCAGCCAGGACAGGGTGGGCACCGGGGAGCTGTTTTTT.

The DNA of the CDR3 is TGTGCCAGCAGCTTCCGGCAGGGGGAGGGTGTAGATACGCAGTATTTT. As protein: CASSFRQGEGVDTQYF. The chain is built from TRBV2 and TRBJ2-3; D tentatively reads TRBD1 or TRBD2 (7 bases each). The CDR3 is 16 residues long. The V and J ends lost 6 bases and 5 bases respectively, with 21 bases between them. Germline-derived CDR1 and CDR2 are SNHLY and FYNNEI.

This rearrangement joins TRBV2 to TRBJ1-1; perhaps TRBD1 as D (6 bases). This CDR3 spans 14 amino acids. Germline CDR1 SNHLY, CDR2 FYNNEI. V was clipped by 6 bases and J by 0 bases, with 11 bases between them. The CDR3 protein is CASRVQGMNTEAFF. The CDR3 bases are TGTGCCAGCAGGGTACAGGGCATGAACACTGAAGCTTTCTTT. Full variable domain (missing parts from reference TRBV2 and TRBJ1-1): EPEVTQTPSHQVTQMGQEVILRCVPISNHLYFYWYRQILGQKVEFLVSFYNNEISEKSEIFDDQFSVERPDGSNFTLKIRSTKLEDSAMYFCASRVQGMNTEAFFGQGTRLTVV.

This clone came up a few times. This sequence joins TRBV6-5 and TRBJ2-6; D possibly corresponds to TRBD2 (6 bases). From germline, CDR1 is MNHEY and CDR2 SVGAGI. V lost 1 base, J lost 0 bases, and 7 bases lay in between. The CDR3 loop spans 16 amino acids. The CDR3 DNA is TGTGCCAGCAGTTACTGGAGGGGCTCTGGGGCCAACGTCCTGACTTTC. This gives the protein CASSYWRGSGANVLTF.

The CDR3 DNA is TGTGCCTGGAGTGTACTGCCCCTCCAGGGGTGGGCAGATACGCAGTATTTT. This encodes CAWSVLPLQGWADTQYF. The genes are TRBV30 and TRBJ2-3; weak D call: TRBD1 (6 bases). The CDR3 contains 17 residues. V was cut by 0 bases and J by 4 bases, with 20 bases left in between. Germline assignment: CDR1 GTSNPN and CDR2 SVGIG (reference sequence).

In nucleotides, the CDR3 is TGCAGCGTCCACCGACTAGACCGCTCCTACAATGAGCAGTTCTTC. Its protein product is CSVHRLDRSYNEQFF. The chain uses TRBV29-1 and TRBJ2-1, with TRBD2 as a possible D gene (6 bases). Germline CDR1 is SQVTM and CDR2 is ANQGSEA. The V and J ends lost 6 bases and 0 bases respectively, with 15 bases between them. The CDR3 loop spans 15 amino acids.

The CDR3 reads CAWISRRASYGYTF. CDR3 DNA sequence: TGTGCCTGGATATCCAGGAGAGCGTCCTATGGCTACACCTTC. This chain joins TRBV30 and TRBJ1-2; D gene ambiguous. The CDR3 spans 14 residues. Trimming removed 4 bases from V and 4 bases from J, with 16 bases in between. Germline CDR1 reads GTSNPN; CDR2 reads SVGIG (reference sequence).

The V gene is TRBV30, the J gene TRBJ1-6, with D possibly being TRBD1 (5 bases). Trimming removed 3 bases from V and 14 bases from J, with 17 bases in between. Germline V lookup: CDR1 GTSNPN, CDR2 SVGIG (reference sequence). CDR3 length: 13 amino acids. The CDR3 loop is CAWRGTELRSLHF. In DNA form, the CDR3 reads TGTGCCTGGAGAGGGACGGAACTCCGCTCCCTCCACTTT.

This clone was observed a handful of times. The CDR3 here is CASSYGFPGELFF. The CDR3 nucleotides read TGTGCCAGCAGTTACGGTTTCCCCGGGGAGCTGTTTTTT. The chain employs TRBV6-5 and TRBJ2-2; D call uncertain. V was clipped by 2 bases and J by 6 bases, with 7 bases between them. The CDR3 spans 13 residues. CDR1 is MNHEY and CDR2 is SVGAGI in the germline V gene.

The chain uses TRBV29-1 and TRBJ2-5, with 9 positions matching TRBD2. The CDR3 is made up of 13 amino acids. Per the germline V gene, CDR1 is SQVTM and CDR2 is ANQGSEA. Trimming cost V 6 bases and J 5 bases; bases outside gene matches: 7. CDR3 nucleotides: TGCAGCGTCTCCGGGACTAGCCTGGAGACCCAGTACTTC. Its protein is CSVSGTSLETQYF.

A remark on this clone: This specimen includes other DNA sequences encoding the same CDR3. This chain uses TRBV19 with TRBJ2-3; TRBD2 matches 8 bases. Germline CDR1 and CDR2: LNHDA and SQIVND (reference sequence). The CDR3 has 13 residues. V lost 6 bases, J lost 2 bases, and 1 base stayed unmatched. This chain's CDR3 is CASSGGATDTQYF. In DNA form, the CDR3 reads TGTGCCAGTAGCGGGGGGGCCACAGATACGCAGTATTTT.

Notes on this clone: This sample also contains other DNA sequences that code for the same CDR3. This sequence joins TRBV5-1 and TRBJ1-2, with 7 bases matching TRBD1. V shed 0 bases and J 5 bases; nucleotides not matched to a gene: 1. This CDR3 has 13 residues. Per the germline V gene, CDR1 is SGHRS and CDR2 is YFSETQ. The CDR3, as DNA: TGCGCCAGCAGCTTGGGGACAGGTTATGGCTACACCTTC. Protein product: CASSLGTGYGYTF.

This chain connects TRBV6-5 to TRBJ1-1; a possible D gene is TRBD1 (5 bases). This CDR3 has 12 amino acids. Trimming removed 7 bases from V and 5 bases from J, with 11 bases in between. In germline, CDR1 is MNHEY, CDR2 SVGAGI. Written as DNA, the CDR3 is TGTGCCAGCAAGAGGGGTTTAACTGAAGCTTTCTTT. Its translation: CASKRGLTEAFF.

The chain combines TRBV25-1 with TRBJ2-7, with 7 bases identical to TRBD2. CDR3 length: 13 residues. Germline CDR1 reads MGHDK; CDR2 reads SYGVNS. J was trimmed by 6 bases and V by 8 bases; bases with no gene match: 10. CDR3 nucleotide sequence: TGTGCCAGCTGGGGGACTACGCCGCTCGAGCAGTACTTC. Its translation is CASWGTTPLEQYF.

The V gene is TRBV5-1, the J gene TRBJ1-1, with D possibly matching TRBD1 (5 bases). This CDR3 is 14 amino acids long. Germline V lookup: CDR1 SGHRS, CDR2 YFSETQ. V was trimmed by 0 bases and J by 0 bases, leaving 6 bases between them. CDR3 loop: CASSLEQVNTEAFF. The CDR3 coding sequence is TGCGCCAGCAGCTTGGAACAGGTGAACACTGAAGCTTTCTTT.

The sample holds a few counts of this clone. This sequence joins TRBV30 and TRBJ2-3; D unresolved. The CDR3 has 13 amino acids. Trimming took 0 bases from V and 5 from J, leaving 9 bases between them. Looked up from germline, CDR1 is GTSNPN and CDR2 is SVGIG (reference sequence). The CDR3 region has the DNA TGTGCCTGGAGTGTATATGGGTTAGATACGCAGTATTTT. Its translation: CAWSVYGLDTQYF.

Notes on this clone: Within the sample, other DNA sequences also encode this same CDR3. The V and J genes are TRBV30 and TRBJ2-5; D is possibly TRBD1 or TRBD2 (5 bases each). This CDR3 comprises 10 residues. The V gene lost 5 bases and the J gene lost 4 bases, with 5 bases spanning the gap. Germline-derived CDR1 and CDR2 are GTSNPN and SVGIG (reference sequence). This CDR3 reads CAWGGETQYF. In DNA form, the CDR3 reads TGTGCCTGGGGGGGAGAGACCCAGTACTTC. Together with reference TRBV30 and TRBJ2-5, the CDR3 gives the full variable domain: SQTIHQWPATLVQPVGSPLSLECTVEGTSNPNLYWYRQAAGRGLQLLFYSVGIGQISSEVPQNLSASRPQDRQFILSSKKLLLSDSGFYLCAWGGETQYFGPGTRLLVL.

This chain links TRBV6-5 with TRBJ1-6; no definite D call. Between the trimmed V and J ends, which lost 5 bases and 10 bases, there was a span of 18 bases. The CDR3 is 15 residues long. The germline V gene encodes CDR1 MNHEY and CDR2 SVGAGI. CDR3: CASSRRLSIGSPLHF. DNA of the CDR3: TGTGCCAGCAGTCGCCGACTCTCCATAGGGTCACCCCTCCACTTT.

CDR3: CASSTSGVETQYF. The CDR3 DNA sequence: TGTGCCAGCAGTACCAGCGGGGTTGAGACCCAGTACTTC. The chain couples TRBV5-6 to TRBJ2-5, with 7 bases matching TRBD2. The CDR3 has 13 amino acids. Germline CDR1 and CDR2: SGHDT and YYEEEE. Trimming removed 5 bases from V and 5 bases from J; junction bases left unmatched: 6.

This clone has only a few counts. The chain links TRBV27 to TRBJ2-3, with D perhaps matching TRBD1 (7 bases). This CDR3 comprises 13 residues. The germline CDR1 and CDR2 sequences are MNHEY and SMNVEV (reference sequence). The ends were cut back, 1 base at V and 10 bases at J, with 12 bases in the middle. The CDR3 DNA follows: TGTGCCAGCAGTTTATGGCGGGACAGCCCGCAGTATTTT. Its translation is CASSLWRDSPQYF.

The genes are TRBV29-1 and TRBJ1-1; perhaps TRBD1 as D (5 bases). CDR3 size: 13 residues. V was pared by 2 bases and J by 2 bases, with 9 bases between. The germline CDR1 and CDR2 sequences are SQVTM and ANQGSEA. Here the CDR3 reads CSVENQGNTEAFF. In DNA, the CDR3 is TGCAGCGTTGAAAACCAGGGAAACACTGAAGCTTTCTTT.

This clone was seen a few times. The CDR3 here is CASSVRTGGSYEQYF. For the CDR3, the DNA is TGTGCCAGCAGCGTCCGGACAGGGGGCTCCTACGAGCAGTACTTC. The V and J genes are TRBV5-4 and TRBJ2-7; TRBD1 matches 10 bases. The ends lost 4 bases at V and 0 bases at J; junction bases unmatched: 4. Germline-derived CDR1 and CDR2 are SGHNT and YYREEE (reference sequence). The CDR3 consists of 15 residues. Looking up the rest from reference TRBV5-4 and TRBJ2-7 gives the full variable domain: ETGVTQSPTHLIKTRGQQVTLRCSSQSGHNTVSWYQQALGQGPQFIFQYYREEENGRGNFPPRFSGLQFPNYSSELNVNALELDDSALYLCASSVRTGGSYEQYFGPGTRLTVT.

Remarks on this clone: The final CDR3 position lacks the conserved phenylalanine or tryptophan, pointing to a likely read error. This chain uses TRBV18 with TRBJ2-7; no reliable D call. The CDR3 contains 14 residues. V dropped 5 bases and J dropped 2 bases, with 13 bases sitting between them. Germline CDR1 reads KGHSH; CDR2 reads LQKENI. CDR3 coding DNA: TGTGCCAGCTCAAGGTCCGGCAGTGCCTACGAGCAGTACTGC. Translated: CASSRSGSAYEQYC.

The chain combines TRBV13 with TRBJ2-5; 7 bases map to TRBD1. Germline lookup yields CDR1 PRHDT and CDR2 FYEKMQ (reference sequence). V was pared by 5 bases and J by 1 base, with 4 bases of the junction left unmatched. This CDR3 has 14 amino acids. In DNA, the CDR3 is TGTGCCAGCAGCCCAACAGGGGCCCAAGAGACCCAGTACTTC. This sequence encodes CASSPTGAQETQYF.

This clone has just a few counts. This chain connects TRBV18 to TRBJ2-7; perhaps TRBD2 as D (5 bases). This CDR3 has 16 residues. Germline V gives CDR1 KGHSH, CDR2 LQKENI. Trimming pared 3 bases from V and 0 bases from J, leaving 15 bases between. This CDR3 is CASSPLATLPSYEQYF. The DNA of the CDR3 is TGTGCCAGCTCACCGCTAGCTACACTCCCCTCCTACGAGCAGTACTTC.

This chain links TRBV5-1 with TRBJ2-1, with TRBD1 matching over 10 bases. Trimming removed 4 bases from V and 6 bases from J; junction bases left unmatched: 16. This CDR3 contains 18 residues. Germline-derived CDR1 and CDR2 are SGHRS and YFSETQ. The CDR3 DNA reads TGCGCCAGCAGCCTGTCTTTCGATATTGACAGGGGGCGCAATGAGCAGTTCTTC. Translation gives CASSLSFDIDRGRNEQFF.